The 19 T cell receptor beta chains listed next were all sequenced from one sample in a study of vaccination and CD4 T cells after COVID-19 (dated by TCRdb to between 2020 and 2023). Library preparation was by PCR. The sequencer listed for this sample is Illumina iSeq 100. TCR sequencing of DNA from cultured CD4+ T cells used the Oncomine TCR Beta short-read assay at the Johns Hopkins FTIC core. TCRdb reprocessing: public reads trimmed at Q25 with fastp, clones called with MiXCR, in-frame beta chains kept. Identical CDR3 protein sequences are pooled into one entry, listed with their most common genes and DNA. For this sample there are 5,500 to 7,500 distinct CDR3 sequences; around half appear just once. The top ten clonotypes cover under 40% of the sample. The sample's treatment or condition label is to be understood as: roughly 10-day PBMC culture with coronavirus spike peptide pools or control peptides (ViraFEST assay). CD4+ T cells from unexposed donors were collected before the COVID-19 pandemic (2011-2018).

These TCRs are of unknown antigen specificity. The sequenced material came from CD4+ T cells from blood, cultured in vitro. The receptor source for this set is a human donor in good health.

This chain joins TRBV27 and TRBJ2-3; TRBD2 aligns across 7 bases. Germline V gene sequence: CDR1 MNHEY, CDR2 SMNVEV (reference sequence). The CDR3 is 14 amino acids. Trimming took 8 bases from V and 0 from J; bases not matched to a gene: 5. The CDR3 nucleotides are TGTGCCAGCGGTTGGGGGGGAAGCACAGATACGCAGTATTTT. As protein: CASGWGGSTDTQYF.

The chain combines TRBV7-6 with TRBJ2-2; D is ambiguous. Germline V lookup: CDR1 SGHVS, CDR2 FNYEAQ. The CDR3 sequence is 15 residues long. The V gene lost 2 bases and the J gene lost 1 base, with 8 bases spanning the gap. CDR3 nucleotides: TGTGCCAGCAGCTTACTGCATCAGAACACCGGGGAGCTGTTTTTT. This translates into CASSLLHQNTGELFF.

This clonotype was observed a few times. CDR3 coding DNA: TGTGCCAGTATGGACAGGGGGAAGTCGGAGACCCAGTACTTC. This sequence encodes CASMDRGKSETQYF. J is TRBJ2-5 and V is TRBV19; 10 nucleotides match TRBD1. Germline-derived CDR1 and CDR2 are LNHDA and SQIVND (reference sequence). The CDR3 extends over 14 amino acids. V lost 7 bases to trimming and J lost 5 bases; unmatched junction nucleotides: 7.

CDR3 region: CASSATLPYEQYF. The CDR3 nucleotides are TGTGCCAGCAGTGCGACATTACCCTACGAGCAGTACTTC. The chain combines TRBV6-1 with TRBJ2-7; D remains unclear. The ends were cut back, 4 bases at V and 2 bases at J, with 9 bases in the middle. The germline V gene encodes CDR1 MNHNS and CDR2 SASEGT. The CDR3 totals 13 residues.

This clonotype is hyperexpanded in the sample. This chain connects TRBV19 to TRBJ1-2, with a weak D call TRBD1 (5 bases). This CDR3 is built from 12 residues. V lost 8 bases, J lost 9 bases, and 16 bases lay in between. The germline CDR1 and CDR2 sequences are LNHDA and SQIVND (reference sequence). The CDR3 sequence is CASSSGSSRYTF. In DNA form, the CDR3 reads TGTGCCAGTTCATCAGGGTCAAGTCGCTACACCTTC.

This clonotype was seen a few times. This chain uses TRBV20-1 with TRBJ1-5, with a possible D match to TRBD1 (5 bases). CDR1 is DFQATT, CDR2 SNEGSKA, per germline (reference sequence). This CDR3 region has 15 residues. Trimming took off 2 bases at V and 6 bases at J, with 17 bases between the two ends. As DNA, the CDR3 is TGCAGTGCTAGAAGGGGTGGGGGGAGCGGTCAGCCCCAGCATTTT. This codes for CSARRGGGSGQPQHF.

CDR3 nucleotides: TGTGCCAGCAGTTTACGGCTAGCGGGTGGCACAGATACGCAGTATTTT. It yields the protein CASSLRLAGGTDTQYF. This chain joins TRBV27 and TRBJ2-3; the match to TRBD2 covers 8 bases. The CDR3 length is 16 residues. J gave up 1 base and V 2 bases, and 5 bases lay outside the gene matches. Germline CDR1 is MNHEY and CDR2 is SMNVEV (reference sequence).

The chain links TRBV30 to TRBJ1-6, with TRBD1 matching over 8 bases. The CDR3 has 15 residues. V trimming: 7 bases; J trimming: 5 bases; junction bases outside the gene matches: 10. Germline V lookup: CDR1 GTSNPN, CDR2 SVGIG (reference sequence). DNA for the CDR3: TGTGCCTCGGACAGGGATGGCCCTCATAATTCACCCCTCCACTTT. Translating gives CASDRDGPHNSPLHF. The whole variable domain, filled in from reference TRBV30 and TRBJ1-6, reads SQTIHQWPATLVQPVGSPLSLECTVEGTSNPNLYWYRQAAGRGLQLLFYSVGIGQISSEVPQNLSASRPQDRQFILSSKKLLLSDSGFYLCASDRDGPHNSPLHFGNGTRLTVT.

This chain uses TRBV2 with TRBJ1-2; TRBD1 matches at 9 bases. The CDR3 extends over 11 amino acids. V gave up 7 bases and J gave up 10 bases; unmatched junction bases: 4. Germline V CDR1 and CDR2: SNHLY, FYNNEI. CDR3 loop: CASIRTGDYTF. In DNA, the CDR3 is TGTGCCAGCATTCGGACAGGGGACTACACCTTC.

The chain links TRBV6-1 to TRBJ1-5; no reliable D call. V was cut by 6 bases and J by 5 bases, with 11 bases left in between. This CDR3 region has 13 residues. In germline, CDR1 is MNHNS, CDR2 SASEGT. CDR3 sequence (DNA): TGTGCCAGCAGCTCGGACCGTTATCAGCCCCAGCATTTT. As protein: CASSSDRYQPQHF.

V usage is TRBV28 and J usage is TRBJ1-2, with D unresolved. This CDR3 contains 13 residues. Germline V gene data show CDR1 as MDHEN and CDR2 as SYDVKM. Deletions cut 2 bases from V and 8 bases from J, with 12 bases between. The CDR3 DNA reads TGTGCCAGCAGTTTACCCCAGGCGGTCGGCTACACCTTC. Protein sequence: CASSLPQAVGYTF.

The chain joins TRBV7-8 to TRBJ2-1; 9 bases align to TRBD1. The length of the CDR3 is 13 residues. CDR1 and CDR2 (germline): SGHVS, FQNEAQ. Trimming cost V 3 bases and J 12 bases; bases outside gene matches: 6. The CDR3 bases are TGTGCCAGCAGCTTGGAACGACAGGGGGGGCAGTTCTTC. Its translation: CASSLERQGGQFF.

The chain carries TRBV6-1 and TRBJ2-2; 7 bases map to TRBD1. The V segment lost 6 bases and the J segment 7 bases; nucleotides outside the gene matches: 5. The CDR3 sequence is 13 residues long. Germline-derived CDR1 and CDR2 are MNHNS and SASEGT. CDR3 coding DNA: TGTGCCAGCAGGGATCCAGGGGGCGGGGAGCTGTTTTTT. Its protein product is CASRDPGGGELFF.

The chain recombines TRBV7-8 with TRBJ1-1; perhaps TRBD1 as D (6 bases). Trimming pared 5 bases from V and 7 bases from J, leaving 14 bases between. This CDR3 is 13 amino acids long. Germline V lookup: CDR1 SGHVS, CDR2 FQNEAQ. CDR3 DNA: TGTGCCAGCAGCCTCTCGGACAGTATTGAAGCTTTCTTT. The encoded protein is CASSLSDSIEAFF.

The chain links TRBV2 to TRBJ2-7; possible D gene TRBD2, 6 bases. Germline-derived CDR1 and CDR2 are SNHLY and FYNNEI. V was pared by 6 bases and J by 3 bases, with 12 bases between. There are 13 residues in the CDR3. The CDR3 bases are TGTGCCAGCAGGGGGGGTTACGACTACGAGCAGTACTTC. This codes for CASRGGYDYEQYF.

The rearrangement uses TRBV20-1 and TRBJ2-1; D possibly corresponds to TRBD2 (6 bases). V was cut by 6 bases and J by 6 bases, with 18 bases left in between. Germline CDR1 and CDR2: DFQATT and SNEGSKA (reference sequence). The CDR3 covers 14 residues. The CDR3 here is CSASRDSRVNEQFF. In nucleotides, the CDR3 is TGCAGTGCATCCCGGGACTCCCGAGTCAATGAGCAGTTCTTC.

Remarks on this clonotype: A read error may account for a junction end that differs from germline. V usage is TRBV6-1 and J usage is TRBJ1-1; D remains ambiguous. CDR1 and CDR2 (germline): MNHNS, SASEGT. CDR3 length equals 15 residues. The CDR3 is CASSAVEAGNTEAFF. CDR3 nucleotides: TGTGCCAGCAGTGCGGTGGAGGCGGGGAACACTGAGGCTTTCTTT.

This clonotype was picked up one time. The chain combines TRBV6-5 with TRBJ2-5; 9 bases line up with TRBD1. V lost 2 bases to trimming and J lost 4 bases; unmatched junction nucleotides: 14. This CDR3 has 18 residues. Germline V gene data show CDR1 as MNHEY and CDR2 as SVGAGI. This CDR3 reads CASSYTAKVGQGVETQYF. In nucleotides, the CDR3 is TGTGCCAGCAGTTACACCGCCAAGGTGGGACAGGGAGTAGAGACCCAGTACTTC.

This clonotype was counted only a few times. The V gene is TRBV7-9, the J gene TRBJ2-2; D ambiguous. Looked up from germline, CDR1 is SEHNR and CDR2 is FQNEAQ (reference sequence). V shed 1 base and J shed 4 bases, with 7 bases lying between them. The CDR3 covers 14 residues. CDR3 loop: CASSLGVGTGELFF. CDR3 DNA: TGTGCCAGCAGCTTAGGGGTTGGCACCGGGGAGCTGTTTTTT.